Here is one TCR beta chain with its context. V trimming: 6 bases; J trimming: 3 bases; junction bases outside the gene matches: 6. Looked up from germline, CDR1 is MNHNY and CDR2 is SVGAGI (reference sequence). The length of the CDR3 is 14 residues. The table came from immunoSEQ multiplex PCR; TCRdb's copy has only in-frame clones and leaves some out. The table has around 45,000 clones, 79% seen once. The data belong to a study of blood T cell repertoires in COVID-19. Study at large: Spain, Italy and the United States supplied samples that represented acute and convalescent COVID-19. The analysed material was cDNA or gDNA that came from T cells, B-cell-depleted T cells, or PBMCs.

The chain has TRBV6-6 and TRBJ1-2; TRBD1 agrees at 8 bases. Sequenced input: peripheral blood. The receptor's source is a woman of 80 years or more with acute or convalescent COVID-19. The CDR3 DNA reads as TGTGCCAGCAGCTCCCAGGGGGCGGACTATGGCTACACCTTC. Protein sequence: CASSSQGADYGYTF.